This T cell receptor (beta chain) stems from a study of relationships among human T cell subsets (dated by TCRdb to about 2010). About the study as a whole: Sequencing was performed on eight distinct blood T cell populations: pan T, CD8 cytotoxic, regulatory, Th1, Th2, naive plus transitional, activated and memory cells. Beyond this particular receptor, the publication reports: T cell counts went unrecorded for a couple of pan T samples, which were processed alongside pan B cells. A CD4+CD8+ double-positive population could not be ruled out by the bead-based sorting. The seven subsets showed no statistically significant differences in V, D and J usage, CDR3 length, or N-nucleotide additions. Over 50% of CD8+ cytotoxic sequences belonged to clones with over 100 reads, whereas regulatory and Th2 subsets showed few such clones. Substantial sharing of CDR3s among Th1, Th2 and regulatory T cells was interpreted as suggestive of stochastic cell fate choices.

T cell subsets were isolated with Miltenyi superparamagnetic beads coated with subset-specific monoclonal antibodies. Peripheral blood was used as the source from which all T cell populations were isolated. Mononuclear cells were obtained from whole blood by Ficoll separation, and monocytes were then depleted with anti-CD14 microbeads. Isolated cell populations were immediately resuspended in RNAprotect reagent. The pan T sample comprised CD3+ T cells in general. With respect to this clonotype: Its antigen remains undetermined. Per-nucleotide qualities are absent, and no much larger clonotype sits a single base away.

V loses 1 base of germline sequence and J loses 3 bases, and the interval between the two ends is 10 bases. Measured from the cysteine to the phenylalanine, the CDR3 is 13 residues long. The sequence is cut down to CDR3 DNA, 39 bases in frame from base 1. For CDR1 and CDR2, the germline V gene (reference sequence) lists DFQATT and SNEGSKA. Receptors were amplified or captured by multiplex PCR. The sequencer was a 454 GS FLX. TCR alpha and beta CDR3 regions were amplified from mRNA by semiquantitative ARM-PCR. ARM-PCR used tagged nested gene-specific primers, after which communal superprimers carried out exponential amplification. Before the first-round PCR products went through the second amplification round, exonuclease was used to remove the nested primers. The amplicons were sequenced on the 454 platform, which can rapidly sequence millions of DNA fragments without cloning bias. A read counted as effective if the read could be mapped to both V and J germline segments. Concerning the study's data processing: IRmap was used to assign reads to germline V, D and J segments, relying on pyromap, a Smith-Waterman modification adapted to 454 sequencing errors. D-beta assignments were filtered with cutoffs set at the 99th percentile of alignment scores obtained from simulated random sequences. The amino acids between the conserved V-segment Y[YFLI]C motif and the J-segment [FW]GXGT motif were defined as CDR3. A compound Poisson process model, previously applied to large-scale EST data, was used to estimate repertoire diversity. A procedure for detecting cross-contamination was used to argue that sample contamination was not the source of the shared CDR3s. Starting from the raw public reads, TCRdb applied fastp trimming at Q25, assembled clones with MiXCR and retained in-frame beta chains. A single entry per CDR3 protein holds the most common genes and DNA from its merged rows. These V and J calls are TCRdb output, not the study's own analysis. This sample is represented by around 14,000 distinct CDR3 sequences; approximately 56% of them were singletons. Of the sample, about 35% falls within the top ten clones.

Sequencing was carried out using total T cells sorted from blood. Sample cell subset or site, as interpreted from the label and publication: CD3+ T cells in general. This clonotype originated in a man aged 40-50 years in good health. The chain employs TRBV20-1 and TRBJ2-7; no D gene is confidently identified. The DNA reads TGCAGTGCTAGAGGCGCCAGCGACTACGAGCAGTACTTC. Its protein product is CSARGASDYEQYF.